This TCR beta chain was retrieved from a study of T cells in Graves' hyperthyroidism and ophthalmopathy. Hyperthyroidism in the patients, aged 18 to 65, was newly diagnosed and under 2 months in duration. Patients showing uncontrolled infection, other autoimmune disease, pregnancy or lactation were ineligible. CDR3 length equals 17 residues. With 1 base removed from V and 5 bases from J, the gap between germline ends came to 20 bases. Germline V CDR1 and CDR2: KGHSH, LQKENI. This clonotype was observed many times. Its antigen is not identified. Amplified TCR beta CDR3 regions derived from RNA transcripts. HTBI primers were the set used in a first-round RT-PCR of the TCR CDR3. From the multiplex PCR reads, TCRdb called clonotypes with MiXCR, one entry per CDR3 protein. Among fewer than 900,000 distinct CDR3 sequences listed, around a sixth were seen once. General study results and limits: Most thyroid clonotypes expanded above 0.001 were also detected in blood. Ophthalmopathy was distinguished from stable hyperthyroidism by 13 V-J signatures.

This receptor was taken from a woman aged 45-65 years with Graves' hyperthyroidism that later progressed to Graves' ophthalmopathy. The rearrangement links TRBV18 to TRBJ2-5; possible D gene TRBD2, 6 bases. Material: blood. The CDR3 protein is CASSPRPVGGMVETQYF. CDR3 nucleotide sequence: TGTGCCAGCTCACCACGACCCGTCGGGGGAATGGTTGAGACCCAGTACTTC.